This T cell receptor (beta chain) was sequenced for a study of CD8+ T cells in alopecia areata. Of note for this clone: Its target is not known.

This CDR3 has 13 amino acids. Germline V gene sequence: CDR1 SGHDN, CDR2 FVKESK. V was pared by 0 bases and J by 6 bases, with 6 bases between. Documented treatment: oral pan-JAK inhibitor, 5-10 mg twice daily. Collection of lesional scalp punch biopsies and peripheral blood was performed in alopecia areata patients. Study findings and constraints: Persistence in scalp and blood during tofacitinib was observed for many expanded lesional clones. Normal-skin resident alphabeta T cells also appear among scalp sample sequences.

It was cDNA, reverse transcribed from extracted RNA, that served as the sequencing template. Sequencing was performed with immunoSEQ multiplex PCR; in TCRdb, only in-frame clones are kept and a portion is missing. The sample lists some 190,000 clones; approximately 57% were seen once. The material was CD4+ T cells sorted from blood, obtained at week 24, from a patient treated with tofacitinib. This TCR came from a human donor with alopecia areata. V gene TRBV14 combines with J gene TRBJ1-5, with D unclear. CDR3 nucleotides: TGTGCCAGCAGCCAAGATCCGAGTCAGCCCCAGCATTTT. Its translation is CASSQDPSQPQHF.